This TCR beta chain was profiled in a study of blood T cell repertoires in COVID-19. Study summary: Donors in the United States, Italy and Spain gave samples during acute or convalescent COVID-19. PBMCs, B-cell-depleted T cells, or T cells were the source of the cDNA or gDNA that made up the material.

V shed 0 bases, J shed 2 bases, and the junction held 3 bases outside the gene matches. Germline lookup yields CDR1 SGHRS and CDR2 YFSETQ. The CDR3 has 16 residues. Seattle's cohort entered during active infection and was followed longitudinally. The authors' processing: Nucleated cell number was recorded as an estimate derived from reference gene primer amplification. TCRdb's copy holds only in-frame clones and misses some; the assay was immunoSEQ multiplex PCR. V and J calls and clone size are those listed in that table; D and trimming were worked out from the DNA. The table has about 280,000 clones, about 88% seen once.

The gene calls are TRBV5-1 and TRBJ2-7; TRBD2 agrees at 12 bases. What was sequenced was peripheral blood. This sequence was found in a woman younger than 45 with COVID-19, enrolled during active disease. The CDR3 bases are TGCGCCAGCAGCTTGGGACTAGCGGGAGCGACCTACGAGCAGTACTTC. Amino acid sequence: CASSLGLAGATYEQYF.